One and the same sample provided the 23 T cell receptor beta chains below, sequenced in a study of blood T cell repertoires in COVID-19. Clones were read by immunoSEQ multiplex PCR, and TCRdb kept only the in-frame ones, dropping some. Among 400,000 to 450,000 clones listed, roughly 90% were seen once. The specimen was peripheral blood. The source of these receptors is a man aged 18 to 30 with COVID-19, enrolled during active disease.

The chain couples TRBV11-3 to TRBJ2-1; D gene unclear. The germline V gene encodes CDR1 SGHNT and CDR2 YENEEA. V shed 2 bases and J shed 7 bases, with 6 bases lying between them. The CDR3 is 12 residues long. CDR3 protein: CASSLISNEQFF. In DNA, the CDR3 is TGTGCCAGCAGCTTAATCAGTAATGAGCAGTTCTTC.

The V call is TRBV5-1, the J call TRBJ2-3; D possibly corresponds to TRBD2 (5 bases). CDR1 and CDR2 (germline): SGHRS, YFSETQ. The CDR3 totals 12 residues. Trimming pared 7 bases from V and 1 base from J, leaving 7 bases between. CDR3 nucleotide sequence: TGCGCCAGCTGGACTCGCACAGATACGCAGTATTTT. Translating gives CASWTRTDTQYF.

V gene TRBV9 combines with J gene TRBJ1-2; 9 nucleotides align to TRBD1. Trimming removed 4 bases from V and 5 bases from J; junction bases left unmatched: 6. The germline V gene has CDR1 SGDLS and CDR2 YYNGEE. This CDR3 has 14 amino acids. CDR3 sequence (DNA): TGTGCCAGCAGCCCGGACAGGGGAAAGTATGGCTACACCTTC. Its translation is CASSPDRGKYGYTF.

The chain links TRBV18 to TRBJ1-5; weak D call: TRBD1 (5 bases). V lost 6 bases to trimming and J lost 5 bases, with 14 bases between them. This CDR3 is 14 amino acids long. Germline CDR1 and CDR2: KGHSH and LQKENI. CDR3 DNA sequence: TGTGCCAGCTCCCGCTCGGGGGGGGATCAGCCCCAGCATTTT. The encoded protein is CASSRSGGDQPQHF.

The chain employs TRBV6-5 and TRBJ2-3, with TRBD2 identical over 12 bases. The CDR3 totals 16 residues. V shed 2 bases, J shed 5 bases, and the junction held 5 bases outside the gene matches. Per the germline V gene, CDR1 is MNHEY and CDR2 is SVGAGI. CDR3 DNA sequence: TGTGCCAGCAGTTACAGACTAGCGGGAGCCGAAGATACGCAGTATTTT. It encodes CASSYRLAGAEDTQYF.

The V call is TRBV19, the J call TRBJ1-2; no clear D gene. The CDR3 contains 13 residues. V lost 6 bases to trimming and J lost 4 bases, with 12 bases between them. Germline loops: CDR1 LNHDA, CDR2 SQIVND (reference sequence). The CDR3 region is CASSPSLGYGYTF. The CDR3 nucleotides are TGTGCCAGTAGCCCGAGCCTAGGCTATGGCTACACCTTC.

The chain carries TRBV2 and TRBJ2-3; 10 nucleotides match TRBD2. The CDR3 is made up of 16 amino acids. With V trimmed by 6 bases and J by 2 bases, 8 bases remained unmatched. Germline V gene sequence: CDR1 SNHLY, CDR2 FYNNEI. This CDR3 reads CASRLIAGGYTDTQYF. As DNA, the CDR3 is TGTGCCAGCAGACTCATAGCGGGGGGCTACACAGATACGCAGTATTTT.

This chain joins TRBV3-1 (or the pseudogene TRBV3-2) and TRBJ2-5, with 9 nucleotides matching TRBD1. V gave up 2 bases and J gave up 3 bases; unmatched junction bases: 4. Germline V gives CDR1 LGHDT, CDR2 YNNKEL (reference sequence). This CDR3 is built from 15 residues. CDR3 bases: TGTGCCAGCAGCCAAAGGGACAGGGCCGAAGAGACCCAGTACTTC. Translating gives CASSQRDRAEETQYF.

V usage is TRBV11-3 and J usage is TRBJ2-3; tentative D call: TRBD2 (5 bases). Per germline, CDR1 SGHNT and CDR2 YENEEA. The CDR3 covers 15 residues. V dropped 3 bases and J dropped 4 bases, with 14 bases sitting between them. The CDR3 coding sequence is TGTGCCAGCAGCTTTTCTGGGAGCGATGCAGATACGCAGTATTTT. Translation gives CASSFSGSDADTQYF.

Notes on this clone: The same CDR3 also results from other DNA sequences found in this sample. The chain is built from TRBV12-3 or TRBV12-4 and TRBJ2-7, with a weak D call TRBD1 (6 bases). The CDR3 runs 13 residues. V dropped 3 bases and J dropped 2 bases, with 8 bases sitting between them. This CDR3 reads CASSLTGPYEQYF. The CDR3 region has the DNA TGTGCCAGCAGTTTGACAGGACCCTACGAGCAGTACTTC.

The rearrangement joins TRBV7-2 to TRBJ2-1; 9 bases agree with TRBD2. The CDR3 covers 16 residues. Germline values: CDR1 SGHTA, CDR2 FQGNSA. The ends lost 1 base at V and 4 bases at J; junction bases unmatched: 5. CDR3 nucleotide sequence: TGTGCCAGCAGCTTAGAAGCTAGCGGGAAATACAATGAGCAGTTCTTC. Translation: CASSLEASGKYNEQFF.

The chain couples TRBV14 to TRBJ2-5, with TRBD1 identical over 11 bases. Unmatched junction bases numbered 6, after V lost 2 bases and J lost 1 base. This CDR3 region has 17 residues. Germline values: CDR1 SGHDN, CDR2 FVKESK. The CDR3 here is CASSQPTGTGGQETQYF. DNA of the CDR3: TGTGCCAGCAGCCAACCTACCGGGACAGGGGGCCAAGAGACCCAGTACTTC.

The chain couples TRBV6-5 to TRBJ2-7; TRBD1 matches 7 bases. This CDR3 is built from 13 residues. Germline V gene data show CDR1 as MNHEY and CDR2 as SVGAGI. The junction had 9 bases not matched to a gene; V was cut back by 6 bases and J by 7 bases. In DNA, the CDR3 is TGTGCCAGCAGCCAGAGGAGGACAGGAGAGCAGTACTTC. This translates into CASSQRRTGEQYF.

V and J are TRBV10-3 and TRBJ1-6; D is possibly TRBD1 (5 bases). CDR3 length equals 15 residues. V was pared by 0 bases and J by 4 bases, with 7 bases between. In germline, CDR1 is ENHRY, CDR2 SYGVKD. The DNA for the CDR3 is TGTGCCATCAGTGAGTCGGGGGGGTATAATTCACCCCTCCACTTT. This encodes CAISESGGYNSPLHF.

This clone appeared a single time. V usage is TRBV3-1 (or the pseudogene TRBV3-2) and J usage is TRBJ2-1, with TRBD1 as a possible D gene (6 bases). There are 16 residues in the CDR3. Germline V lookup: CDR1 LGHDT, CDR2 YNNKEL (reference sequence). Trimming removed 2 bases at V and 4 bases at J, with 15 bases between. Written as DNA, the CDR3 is TGTGCCAGCAGCCAACAGGGCAGGGGTTCTTACAATGAGCAGTTCTTC. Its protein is CASSQQGRGSYNEQFF.

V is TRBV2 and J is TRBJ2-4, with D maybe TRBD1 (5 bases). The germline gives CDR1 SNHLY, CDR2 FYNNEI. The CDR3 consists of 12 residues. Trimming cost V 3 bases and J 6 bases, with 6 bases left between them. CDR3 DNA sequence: TGTGCCAGCAGTGAGCAGGGAAACATTCAGTACTTC. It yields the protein CASSEQGNIQYF.

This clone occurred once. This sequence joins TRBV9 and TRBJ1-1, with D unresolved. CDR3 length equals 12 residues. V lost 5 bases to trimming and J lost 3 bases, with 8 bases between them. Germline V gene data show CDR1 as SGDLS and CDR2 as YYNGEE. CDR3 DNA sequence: TGTGCCAGCAGTGGGCAGGACACTGAAGCTTTCTTT. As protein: CASSGQDTEAFF.

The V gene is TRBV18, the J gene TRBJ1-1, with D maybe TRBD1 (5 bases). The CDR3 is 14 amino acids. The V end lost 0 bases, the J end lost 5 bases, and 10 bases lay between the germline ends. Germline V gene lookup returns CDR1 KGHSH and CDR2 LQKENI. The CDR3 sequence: CASSPPTGETEAFF. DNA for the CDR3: TGTGCCAGCTCACCACCTACGGGGGAGACTGAAGCTTTCTTT.

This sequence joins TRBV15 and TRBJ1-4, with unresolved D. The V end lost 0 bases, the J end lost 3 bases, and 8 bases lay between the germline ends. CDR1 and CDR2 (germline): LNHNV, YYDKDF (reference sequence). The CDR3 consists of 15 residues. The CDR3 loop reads CATSRDWAANEKLFF. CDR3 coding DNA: TGTGCCACCAGCAGAGATTGGGCCGCTAATGAAAAACTGTTTTTT.

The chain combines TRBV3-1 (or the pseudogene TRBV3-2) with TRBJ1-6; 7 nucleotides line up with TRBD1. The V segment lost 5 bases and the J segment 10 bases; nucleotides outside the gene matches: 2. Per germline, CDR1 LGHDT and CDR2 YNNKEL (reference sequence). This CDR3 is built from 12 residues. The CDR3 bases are TGTGCCAGCAGCGGGGACAGCTCACCCCTCCACTTT. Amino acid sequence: CASSGDSSPLHF.

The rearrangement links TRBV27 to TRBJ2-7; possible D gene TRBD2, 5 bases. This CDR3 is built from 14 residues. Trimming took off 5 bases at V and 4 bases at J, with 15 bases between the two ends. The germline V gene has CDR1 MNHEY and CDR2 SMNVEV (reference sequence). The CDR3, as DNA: TGTGCCAGCAGTCTCCGAGGGAACAGATACGAGCAGTACTTC. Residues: CASSLRGNRYEQYF.

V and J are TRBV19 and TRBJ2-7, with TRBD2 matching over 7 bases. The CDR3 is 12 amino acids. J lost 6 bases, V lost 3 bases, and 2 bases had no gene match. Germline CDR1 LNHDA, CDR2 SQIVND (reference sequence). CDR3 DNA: TGTGCCAGTAGTATGGGAGGGGTCGAGCAGTACTTC. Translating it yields CASSMGGVEQYF. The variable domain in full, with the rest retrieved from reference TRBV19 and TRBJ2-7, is DGGITQSPKYLFRKEGQNVTLSCEQNLNHDAMYWYRQDPGQGLRLIYYSQIVNDFQKGDIAEGYSVSREKKESFPLTVTSAQKNPTAFYLCASSMGGVEQYFGPGTRLTVT.

The CDR3 loop reads CASTKLDRGLGYGYTF. DNA of the CDR3: TGTGCCAGTACCAAACTTGACAGGGGGCTTGGCTATGGCTACACCTTC. The genes are TRBV19 and TRBJ1-2; 10 bases are shared with TRBD1. Trimming at V came to 7 bases and at J to 4 bases, leaving 12 bases not matched to a gene. Germline V gene data show CDR1 as LNHDA and CDR2 as SQIVND (reference sequence). The CDR3 covers 16 residues.